The 16 T cell receptor beta chains listed next were all sequenced from one sample in a study of cytomegalovirus exposure and HLA in healthy donors. This PCR relied on a set of 60 Vbeta primers and 13 Jbeta primers. Measured with immunoSEQ multiplex PCR; TCRdb has only the in-frame clones, and not every one. The profile shows more than 95,000 clones, nearly 85% of them singletons. Sequencing used PBMCs. The receptors were sampled from a man between 18 and 29 years old in good health and CMV-seronegative.

The chain joins TRBV9 to TRBJ2-4; TRBD1 aligns across 7 bases. The CDR3 length is 17 residues. Germline-derived CDR1 and CDR2 are SGDLS and YYNGEE. Trimming cost V 0 bases and J 1 base; bases outside gene matches: 7. CDR3 sequence: CASSVGWEQGAKNIQYF. The CDR3, as DNA: TGTGCCAGCAGCGTAGGTTGGGAACAGGGGGCCAAAAACATTCAGTACTTC.

The rearrangement joins TRBV28 to TRBJ2-3; TRBD1 matches 7 bases. Losses at the gene ends were 6 bases for V and 8 bases for J; bases not matched to a gene: 2. CDR3 length: 11 residues. Germline CDR1 is MDHEN and CDR2 is SYDVKM. The CDR3 protein is CASRRQGTQYF. CDR3 bases: TGTGCCAGCAGACGACAGGGTACGCAGTATTTT.

The rearrangement joins TRBV28 to TRBJ2-7, with TRBD2 identical over 13 bases. The V gene end was trimmed by 6 bases and the J gene end by 7 bases; junction bases not matched to a gene: 15. Germline V gene sequence: CDR1 MDHEN, CDR2 SYDVKM. The CDR3 is 17 residues long. The CDR3 sequence is CASSRGLAGEVWREQYF. The CDR3, as DNA: TGTGCCAGCAGCCGTGGACTAGCGGGAGAAGTCTGGAGGGAGCAGTACTTC.

V is TRBV27 and J is TRBJ2-2; D is undetermined. Looked up from germline, CDR1 is MNHEY and CDR2 is SMNVEV (reference sequence). V was trimmed by 0 bases and J by 5 bases, leaving 16 bases between them. This CDR3 region has 17 residues. In DNA, the CDR3 is TGTGCCAGCAGTTTATCAACCCTATTACCAAGAACCGGGGAGCTGTTTTTT. Protein: CASSLSTLLPRTGELFF.

The V call is TRBV27, the J call TRBJ2-7; D is perhaps TRBD1 (6 bases). Looked up from germline, CDR1 is MNHEY and CDR2 is SMNVEV (reference sequence). V was cut by 6 bases and J by 2 bases, with 17 bases left in between. The CDR3 totals 15 residues. This chain's CDR3 is CASRLDSSFPYEQYF. The CDR3 bases are TGTGCCAGCAGATTGGACAGCTCCTTCCCCTACGAGCAGTACTTC.

This chain links TRBV10-3 with TRBJ2-7, with D possibly matching TRBD2 (6 bases). The CDR3 covers 14 residues. The germline V gene has CDR1 ENHRY and CDR2 SYGVKD. Trimming cost V 4 bases and J 4 bases, with 14 bases left between them. The CDR3 sequence: CAISGSGTQYEQYF. CDR3 DNA sequence: TGTGCCATCAGTGGTTCGGGGACTCAATACGAGCAGTACTTC.

The chain joins TRBV4-3 to TRBJ1-2; maybe TRBD1 (6 bases). Trimming took 3 bases from V and 3 from J, leaving 11 bases between them. Germline loops: CDR1 LGHNA, CDR2 YSLEER. The CDR3 length is 14 residues. Here the CDR3 reads CASSQGSGDYGYTF. In DNA form, the CDR3 reads TGCGCCAGCAGCCAGGGCTCAGGGGACTATGGCTACACCTTC.

V is TRBV10-2 and J is TRBJ2-7, with 10 positions matching TRBD1. This CDR3 is 14 amino acids long. V was pared by 8 bases and J by 4 bases, with 8 bases of the junction left unmatched. Germline assignment: CDR1 WSHSY and CDR2 SAAADI. This CDR3 is CASRGQGESYEQYF. CDR3 bases: TGCGCCAGCCGAGGACAGGGGGAAAGTTACGAGCAGTACTTC.

CDR3: CASSLEFLSGYTF. CDR3 DNA sequence: TGTGCCAGCAGCCTCGAATTTCTATCCGGCTACACCTTC. The chain carries TRBV7-2 and TRBJ1-2; the D is unclear. The germline V and J ends were trimmed by 5 bases and 8 bases, with 15 bases remaining between them. Looked up from germline, CDR1 is SGHTA and CDR2 is FQGNSA. This CDR3 is built from 13 residues.

The rearrangement uses TRBV18 and TRBJ2-7, with unresolved D. Germline V gives CDR1 KGHSH, CDR2 LQKENI. The V gene lost 6 bases and the J gene lost 0 bases, with 12 bases spanning the gap. This CDR3 has 14 amino acids. CDR3 coding DNA: TGTGCCAGCTCCTTTGGTCCTAGCTCCTACGAGCAGTACTTC. It specifies CASSFGPSSYEQYF.

This clone was seen only once. V and J are TRBV9 and TRBJ2-7, with 8 bases lining up with TRBD2. This CDR3 spans 16 amino acids. Germline-derived CDR1 and CDR2 are SGDLS and YYNGEE. V gave up 5 bases and J gave up 3 bases; unmatched junction bases: 13. CDR3 sequence reads: CASSLGSGIQYYEQYF. CDR3 DNA: TGTGCCAGCAGTTTGGGTAGCGGGATCCAATACTACGAGCAGTACTTC.

The chain uses TRBV9 and TRBJ2-7; 7 bases are a match to TRBD1. Trimming cost V 0 bases and J 2 bases; bases outside gene matches: 5. From germline, CDR1 is SGDLS and CDR2 YYNGEE. This CDR3 is 15 amino acids long. The CDR3 region has the DNA TGTGCCAGCAGCGTAGGGGCAAGGGGGCCCTACGAGCAGTACTTC. Translated, it gives CASSVGARGPYEQYF.

The chain combines TRBV11-3 with TRBJ2-1, with 7 bases that match TRBD2. J was trimmed by 0 bases and V by 5 bases; bases with no gene match: 7. Germline values: CDR1 SGHNT, CDR2 YENEEA. The CDR3 is 16 residues long. The CDR3 DNA follows: TGTGCCAGCAGCGGGACTAAATCAAGCTCCTACAATGAGCAGTTCTTC. Protein product: CASSGTKSSSYNEQFF.

V and J are TRBV11-2 and TRBJ2-7; tentative D call: TRBD1 (6 bases). Germline values: CDR1 SGHAT, CDR2 FQNNGV. The ends were cut back, 4 bases at V and 0 bases at J, with 13 bases in the middle. The CDR3 spans 15 residues. The chain's CDR3 is CASSSLTGPSYEQYF. The CDR3 DNA reads TGTGCCAGCAGCTCGCTGACAGGACCCTCCTACGAGCAGTACTTC.

The V and J genes are TRBV9 and TRBJ2-3; TRBD2 agrees at 7 bases. The CDR3 sequence is 16 residues long. Germline CDR1 SGDLS, CDR2 YYNGEE. V was pared by 2 bases and J by 0 bases, with 6 bases of the junction left unmatched. The CDR3 DNA is TGTGCCAGCAGCGTCTCTAGCGGAACTAGCACAGATACGCAGTATTTT. Its protein is CASSVSSGTSTDTQYF.

The V gene is TRBV11-2, the J gene TRBJ2-1, with 7 bases matching TRBD1. The V gene end was trimmed by 5 bases and the J gene end by 4 bases; junction bases not matched to a gene: 11. There are 16 residues in the CDR3. Germline V CDR1 and CDR2: SGHAT, FQNNGV. CDR3 DNA sequence: TGTGCCAGCAGCCCGGGGACAGATATTGCATACAATGAGCAGTTCTTC. As protein: CASSPGTDIAYNEQFF.